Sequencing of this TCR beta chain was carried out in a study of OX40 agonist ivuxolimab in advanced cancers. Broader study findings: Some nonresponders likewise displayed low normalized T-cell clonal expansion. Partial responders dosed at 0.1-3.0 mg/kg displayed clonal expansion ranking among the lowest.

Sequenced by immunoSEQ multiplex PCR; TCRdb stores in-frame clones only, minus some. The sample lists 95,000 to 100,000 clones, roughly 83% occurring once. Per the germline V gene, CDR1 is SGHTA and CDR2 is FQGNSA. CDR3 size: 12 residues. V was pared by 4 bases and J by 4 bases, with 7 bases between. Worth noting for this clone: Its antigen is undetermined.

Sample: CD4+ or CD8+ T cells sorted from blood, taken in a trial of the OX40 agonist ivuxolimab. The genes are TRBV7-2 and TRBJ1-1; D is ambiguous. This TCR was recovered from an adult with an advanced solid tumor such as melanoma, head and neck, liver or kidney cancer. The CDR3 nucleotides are TGTGCCAGCAGCTCCTACCTCACTGAAGCTTTCTTT. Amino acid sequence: CASSSYLTEAFF.